The clone carrying this T cell receptor (beta chain) was recorded many times. The antigen is unknown. This record comes from a study of neurological immune-mediated disorders. General study points: HTLV-1-associated myelopathy had the most TCR clonal expansion, whereas multiple sclerosis had the least (lower than in healthy controls). Among 34 multiple sclerosis patients, 18 had repertoires that phylogenetic grouping placed in one related-CDR3 cluster, a possible signature.

The CDR3 contains 15 residues. Losses at the gene ends were 5 bases for V and 7 bases for J; bases not matched to a gene: 10. TCRdb re-called the 5' RACE reads through MiXCR, storing one row per CDR3 protein. The sample shows 87,000 or so distinct CDR3 sequences, 3% to 4% of them seen only once. The sequenced sample was PBMCs. This chain joins TRBV12-3 or TRBV12-4 and TRBJ1-2; 10 bases match TRBD1. This TCR came from a woman between 18 and 29 years old with multiple sclerosis. CDR3 DNA: TGTGCCAGCAGTACCGGGACAGGGGCGGTTGGTGGCTACACCTTC. Amino acids: CASSTGTGAVGGYTF.